This T cell receptor beta chain was identified during a study of T cell responses to AZD1222 COVID-19 vaccine. Overall study: Investigators merged groups given second doses at roughly 4 or roughly 12 weeks. The study's findings and limits: Distributed over spike, vaccine-associated CD4 TCRs predominated at 160-218 and 743-854. Clonal diversity was possibly underestimated, and white British individuals and females predominated among donors.

Sequencing used immunoSEQ multiplex PCR; TCRdb keeps in-frame clones, though not all of them. The table includes roughly 120,000 clones, around 89% detected once. Worth noting for this clone: Antigen: not known.

Germline lookup yields CDR1 MDHEN and CDR2 SYDVKM. Trimming took off 8 bases at V and 0 bases at J, with 10 bases between the two ends. This CDR3 region has 13 residues. The receptor's source is an adult in good health. The sequencing used peripheral blood, collected on day 0 of AZD1222 vaccination. V is TRBV28 and J is TRBJ1-1; a weak D match, TRBD1 (5 bases). CDR3 loop: CASATTVNTEAFF. The CDR3 DNA is TGTGCCAGCGCAACGACAGTGAACACTGAAGCTTTCTTT.